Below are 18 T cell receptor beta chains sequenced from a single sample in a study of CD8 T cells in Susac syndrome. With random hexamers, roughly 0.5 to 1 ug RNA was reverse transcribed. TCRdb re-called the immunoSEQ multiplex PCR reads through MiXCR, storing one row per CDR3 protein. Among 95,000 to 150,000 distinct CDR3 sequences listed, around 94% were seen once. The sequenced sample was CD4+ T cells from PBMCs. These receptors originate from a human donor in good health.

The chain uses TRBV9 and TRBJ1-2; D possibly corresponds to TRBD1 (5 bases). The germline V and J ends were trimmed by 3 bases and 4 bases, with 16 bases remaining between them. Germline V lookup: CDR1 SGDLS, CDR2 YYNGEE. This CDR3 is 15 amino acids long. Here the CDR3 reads CASSGSRRGRYGYTF. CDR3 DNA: TGTGCCAGCAGCGGTTCTAGGCGGGGCCGCTATGGCTACACCTTC. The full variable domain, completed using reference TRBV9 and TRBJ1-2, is DSGVTQTPKHLITATGQRVTLRCSPRSGDLSVYWYQQSLDQGLQFLIQYYNGEERAKGNILERFSAQQFPDLHSELNLSSLELGDSALYFCASSGSRRGRYGYTFGSGTRLTVV.

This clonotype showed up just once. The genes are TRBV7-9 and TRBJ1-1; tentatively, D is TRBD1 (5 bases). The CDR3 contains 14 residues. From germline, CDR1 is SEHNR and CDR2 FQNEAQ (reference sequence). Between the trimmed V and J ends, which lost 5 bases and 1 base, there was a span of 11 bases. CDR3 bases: TGTGCCAGCAGCAAACAGGTAACGAACACTGAAGCTTTCTTT. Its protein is CASSKQVTNTEAFF.

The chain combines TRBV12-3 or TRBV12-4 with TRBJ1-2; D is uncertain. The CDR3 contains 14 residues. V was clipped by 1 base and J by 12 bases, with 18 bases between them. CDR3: CASSLEMSFGVDTF. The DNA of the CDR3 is TGTGCCAGCAGTTTAGAAATGTCGTTCGGGGTGGACACCTTC.

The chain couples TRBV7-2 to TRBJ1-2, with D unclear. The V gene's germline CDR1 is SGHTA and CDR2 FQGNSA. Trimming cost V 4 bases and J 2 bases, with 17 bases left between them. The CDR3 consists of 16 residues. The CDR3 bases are TGTGCCAGCAGCTCACCGTCCATCGCCAACAACTATGGCTACACCTTC. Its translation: CASSSPSIANNYGYTF.

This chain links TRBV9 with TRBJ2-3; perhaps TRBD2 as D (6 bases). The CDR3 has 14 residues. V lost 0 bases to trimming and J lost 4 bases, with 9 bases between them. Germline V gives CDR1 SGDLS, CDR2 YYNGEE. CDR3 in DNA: TGTGCCAGCAGCGTAGAGGGCGGGGCAGATACGCAGTATTTT. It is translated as CASSVEGGADTQYF.

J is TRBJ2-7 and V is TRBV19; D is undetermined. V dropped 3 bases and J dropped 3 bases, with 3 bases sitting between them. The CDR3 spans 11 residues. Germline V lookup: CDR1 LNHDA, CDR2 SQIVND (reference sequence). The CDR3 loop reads CASSIGYEQYF. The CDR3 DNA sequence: TGTGCCAGTAGTATCGGCTACGAGCAGTACTTC.

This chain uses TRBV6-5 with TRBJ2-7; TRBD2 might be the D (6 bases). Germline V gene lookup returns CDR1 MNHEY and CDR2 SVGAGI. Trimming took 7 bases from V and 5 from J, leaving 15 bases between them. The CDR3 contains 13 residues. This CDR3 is CASTREGGDEQYF. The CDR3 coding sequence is TGTGCCAGCACTAGAGAAGGAGGGGACGAGCAGTACTTC.

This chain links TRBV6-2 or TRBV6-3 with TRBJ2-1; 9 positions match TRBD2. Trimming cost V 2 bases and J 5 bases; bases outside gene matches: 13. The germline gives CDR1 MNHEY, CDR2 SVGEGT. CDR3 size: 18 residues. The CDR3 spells CASSYPVSGSIRDNEQFF. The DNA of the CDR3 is TGTGCCAGCAGTTACCCCGTTAGCGGGAGTATACGGGACAATGAGCAGTTCTTC.

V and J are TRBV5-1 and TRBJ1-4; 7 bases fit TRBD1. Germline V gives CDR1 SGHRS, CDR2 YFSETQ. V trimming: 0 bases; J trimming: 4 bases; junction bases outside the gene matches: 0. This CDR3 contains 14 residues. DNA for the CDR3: TGCGCCAGCAGCTTGGGACAGGGTAATGAAAAACTGTTTTTT. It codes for CASSLGQGNEKLFF.

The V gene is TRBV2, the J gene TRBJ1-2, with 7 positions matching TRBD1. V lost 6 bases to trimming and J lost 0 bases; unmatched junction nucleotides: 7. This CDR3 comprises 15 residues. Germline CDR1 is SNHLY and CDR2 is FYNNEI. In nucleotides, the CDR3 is TGTGCCAGCAGAGACAGGGCCGGAACTAACTATGGCTACACCTTC. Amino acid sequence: CASRDRAGTNYGYTF. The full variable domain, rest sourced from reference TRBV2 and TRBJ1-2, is EPEVTQTPSHQVTQMGQEVILRCVPISNHLYFYWYRQILGQKVEFLVSFYNNEISEKSEIFDDQFSVERPDGSNFTLKIRSTKLEDSAMYFCASRDRAGTNYGYTFGSGTRLTVV.

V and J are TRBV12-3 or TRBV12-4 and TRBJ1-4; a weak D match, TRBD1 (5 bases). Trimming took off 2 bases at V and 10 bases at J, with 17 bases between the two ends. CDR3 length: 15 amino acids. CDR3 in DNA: TGTGCCAGCAGTTTATTGCAGGGTGGGGCTGCAAAACTGTTTTTT. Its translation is CASSLLQGGAAKLFF.

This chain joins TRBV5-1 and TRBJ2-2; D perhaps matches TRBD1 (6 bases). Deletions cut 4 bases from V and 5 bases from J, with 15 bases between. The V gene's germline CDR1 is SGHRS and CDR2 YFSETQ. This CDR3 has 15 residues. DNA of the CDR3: TGCGCCAGCAGCGAGAGACAGGTTGCTACCGGGGAGCTGTTTTTT. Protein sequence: CASSERQVATGELFF.

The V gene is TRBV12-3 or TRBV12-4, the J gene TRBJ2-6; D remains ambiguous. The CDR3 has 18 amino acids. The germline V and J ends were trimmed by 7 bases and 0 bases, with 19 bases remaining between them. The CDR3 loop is CASTPYVGRLSGANVLTF. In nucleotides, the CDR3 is TGTGCCAGCACACCCTATGTGGGCAGACTCTCTGGGGCCAACGTCCTGACTTTC.

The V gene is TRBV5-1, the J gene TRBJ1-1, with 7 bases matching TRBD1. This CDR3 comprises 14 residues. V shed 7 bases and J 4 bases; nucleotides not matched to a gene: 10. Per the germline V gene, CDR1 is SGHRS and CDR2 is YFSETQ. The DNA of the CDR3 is TGCGCCAGCTACCAACAGGGGTTGAGCACTGAAGCTTTCTTT. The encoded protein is CASYQQGLSTEAFF. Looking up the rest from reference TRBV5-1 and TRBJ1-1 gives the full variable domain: KAGVTQTPRYLIKTRGQQVTLSCSPISGHRSVSWYQQTPGQGLQFLFEYFSETQRNKGNFPGRFSGRQFSNSRSEMNVSTLELGDSALYLCASYQQGLSTEAFFGQGTRLTVV.

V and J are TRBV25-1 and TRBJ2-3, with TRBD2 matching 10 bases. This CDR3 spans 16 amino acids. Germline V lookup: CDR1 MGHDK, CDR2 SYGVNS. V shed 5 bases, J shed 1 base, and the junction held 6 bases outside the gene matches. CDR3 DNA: TGTGCCAGCAGTAGCGGGAGGGCAGGTCGCACAGATACGCAGTATTTT. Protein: CASSSGRAGRTDTQYF. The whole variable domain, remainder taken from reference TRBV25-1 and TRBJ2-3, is EADIYQTPRYLVIGTGKKITLECSQTMGHDKMYWYQQDPGMELHLIHYSYGVNSTEKGDLSSESTVSRIRTEHFPLTLESARPSHTSQYLCASSSGRAGRTDTQYFGPGTRLTVL.

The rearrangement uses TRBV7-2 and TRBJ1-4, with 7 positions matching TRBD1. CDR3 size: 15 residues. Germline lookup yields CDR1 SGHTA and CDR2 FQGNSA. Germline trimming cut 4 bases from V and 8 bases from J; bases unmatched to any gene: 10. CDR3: CASSSQRTGGEKLFF. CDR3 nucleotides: TGTGCCAGCAGCTCCCAGCGGACAGGAGGCGAAAAACTGTTTTTT.

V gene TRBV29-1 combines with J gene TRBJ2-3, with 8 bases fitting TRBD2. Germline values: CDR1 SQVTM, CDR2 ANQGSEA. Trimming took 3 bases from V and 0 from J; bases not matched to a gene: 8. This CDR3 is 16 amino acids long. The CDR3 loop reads CSVEPRLAGSTDTQYF. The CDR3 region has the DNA TGCAGCGTTGAGCCACGATTAGCGGGGAGCACAGATACGCAGTATTTT.

DNA of the CDR3: TGCGCCAGCAGCTCGGGTCCGGGTGTGGATACGCAGTATTTT. Amino acid sequence: CASSSGPGVDTQYF. The chain uses TRBV5-1 and TRBJ2-3; unclear D gene. This CDR3 region has 14 residues. Germline V gene sequence: CDR1 SGHRS, CDR2 YFSETQ. V dropped 3 bases and J dropped 6 bases, with 14 bases sitting between them.